The clone carrying this T cell receptor beta chain was picked up one time. Its cognate antigen is unknown. The TEMRA cells underwent FACS enrichment, while the CD8+ and CD4+ T cells underwent negative isolation. Per germline, CDR1 SGHRS and CDR2 YFSETQ. V lost 0 bases and J lost 7, with 11 bases in between. This CDR3 is built from 15 residues. This sample was included in a study of CD8 T cells in Susac syndrome. Overall study: Intravenous immunoglobulin alone or corticosteroids were being given to patients with Susac syndrome at blood draw, unless they were therapy-naive.

RNA was extracted with the RNeasy kit, and a quantity of roughly 0.45 to 1 ug was reverse transcribed using random hexamers. TCR beta CDR3 was amplified by immunoSEQ covering 54 Vbeta and 13 Jbeta. TCRdb passed the immunoSEQ multiplex PCR reads through MiXCR, listing each CDR3 protein once. The table lists tens of thousands of distinct CDR3 sequences, roughly 91% of them singletons. General observations from the study: Repertoires of Susac syndrome CD4+ T cells lacked clonal expansion.

Sequencing was performed on CD4+ T cells from PBMCs. This chain links TRBV5-1 with TRBJ1-6, with D maybe TRBD1 (6 bases). The clonotype comes from a human donor with Susac syndrome. In nucleotides, the CDR3 is TGCGCCAGCAGCTTGGGGGGGCTTAGCAATTCACCCCTCCACTTT. It yields the protein CASSLGGLSNSPLHF.